This T cell receptor beta chain was obtained from a study of CD8 T cells in Susac syndrome. V was cut by 5 bases and J by 9 bases, with 14 bases left in between. The CDR3 is 13 amino acids. The RNA input was roughly 0.45 to 1 ug, and it was reverse transcribed with random hexamers. TCRdb used MiXCR to reprocess the immunoSEQ multiplex PCR reads, holding one entry per CDR3 protein. Here the sample spans 150,000 to 200,000 distinct CDR3 sequences, roughly 94% being singletons. The TCR was taken from a human donor with multiple sclerosis. The sample comprised CD4+ T cells from PBMCs. V gene TRBV12-3 or TRBV12-4 combines with J gene TRBJ2-1; a possible D gene is TRBD2 (5 bases). The CDR3 bases are TGTGCCAGCAGTGCACGGGGATGGGGTGAGCAGTTCTTC. Translation: CASSARGWGEQFF.